This record looks at one TCR beta chain sequence and its context. Multiplex PCR with BIOMED2 TRB-A/B primer pools amplified TRB rearrangements. MiXCR, run by TCRdb on the multiplex PCR reads, gives a single entry per CDR3 protein. Here the sample spans about 8,200 distinct CDR3 sequences, around 40% being singletons. Blood genomic DNA input for TRB amplification was about 220-500 ng. This sample was included in a study of T and B cells in COVID-19 patients. Background on the study: Blood was sampled from COVID-19 patients who were either actively infected or recovered.

Sequencing was done on a sample of blood. This TCR came from a human donor who had recovered from COVID-19.

In DNA form, the CDR3 reads TGTGCCAGCAGCTTTGCTGGGGCGTGGACCCAGTACTTC. It yields the protein CASSFAGAWTQYF. The chain joins TRBV5-4 to TRBJ2-5; maybe TRBD1 (5 bases). The CDR3 has 13 residues. The germline gives CDR1 SGHNT, CDR2 YYREEE (reference sequence). With 2 bases removed from V and 7 bases from J, the gap between germline ends came to 12 bases. Full variable domain (outside the CDR3, taken from reference TRBV5-4 and TRBJ2-5): ETGVTQSPTHLIKTRGQQVTLRCSSQSGHNTVSWYQQALGQGPQFIFQYYREEENGRGNFPPRFSGLQFPNYSSELNVNALELDDSALYLCASSFAGAWTQYFGPGTRLLVL.